The 22 T cell receptor beta chains below were found in one sample sequenced in a study of blood T cell repertoires in COVID-19. Profiling relied on immunoSEQ multiplex PCR, and the TCRdb table lists in-frame clones only, not all of them. The repertoire includes 200,000 to 250,000 clones, more than 80% of them detected once, and roughly 7% sits in the top ten. Sequenced sample: peripheral blood. Every receptor here comes from a woman of 80 years or more with COVID-19, enrolled during active disease.

In its sample, this clone was seen once. This sequence joins TRBV5-4 and TRBJ2-1, with 8 bases matching TRBD1. This CDR3 has 15 amino acids. The germline gives CDR1 SGHNT, CDR2 YYREEE (reference sequence). Trimming removed 4 bases from V and 12 bases from J; junction bases left unmatched: 15. The CDR3 is CASSLGDRTNPGQFF. The CDR3 DNA reads TGTGCCAGCAGCCTAGGGGACAGGACAAATCCCGGGCAGTTCTTC.

The chain has TRBV2 and TRBJ2-7; possibly TRBD2 for D (6 bases). CDR1 is SNHLY and CDR2 is FYNNEI in the germline V gene. The CDR3 has 13 residues. Trimming removed 11 bases from V and 6 bases from J, with 20 bases in between. CDR3 coding DNA: TGTGCCGGATCGTCGGGACCCGGGGGCGAGCAGTACTTC. This gives the protein CAGSSGPGGEQYF.

V usage is TRBV7-9 and J usage is TRBJ1-2; 9 nucleotides line up with TRBD1. The CDR3 length is 14 residues. V was pared by 1 base and J by 7 bases, with 4 bases of the junction left unmatched. The germline V gene encodes CDR1 SEHNR and CDR2 FQNEAQ (reference sequence). For the CDR3, the DNA is TGTGCCAGCAGCTTAGAAACAGGGGGCGTTGGCTACACCTTC. Translating gives CASSLETGGVGYTF.

The chain is built from TRBV27 and TRBJ1-6, with 9 positions matching TRBD1. This CDR3 comprises 15 residues. Germline V gives CDR1 MNHEY, CDR2 SMNVEV (reference sequence). Trimming took 5 bases from V and 8 from J; bases not matched to a gene: 7. CDR3 protein: CASSPLDRGDSPLHF. CDR3 DNA sequence: TGTGCCAGCAGTCCCTTGGACAGGGGAGATTCACCCCTCCACTTT.

This CDR3 reads CATSEGQVDEKLFF. CDR3 bases: TGTGCCACCAGCGAGGGACAGGTAGATGAAAAACTGTTTTTT. This rearrangement joins TRBV15 to TRBJ1-4; 8 bases match TRBD1. The CDR3 length is 14 residues. CDR1 is LNHNV and CDR2 is YYDKDF in the germline V gene (reference sequence). With V trimmed by 5 bases and J by 6 bases, 5 bases remained unmatched.

The rearrangement links TRBV9 to TRBJ2-3, with D possibly being TRBD2 (5 bases). This CDR3 is built from 17 residues. The germline V gene encodes CDR1 SGDLS and CDR2 YYNGEE. V was shortened by 0 bases and J by 0 bases, with 14 bases between the two germline ends. DNA for the CDR3: TGTGCCAGCAGCGTAGGGGCGAGGAGGATCAGCACAGATACGCAGTATTTT. It codes for CASSVGARRISTDTQYF.

V gene TRBV7-9 combines with J gene TRBJ2-7; 7 bases are a match to TRBD1. This CDR3 contains 16 residues. V was pared by 4 bases and J by 0 bases, with 9 bases of the junction left unmatched. CDR1 and CDR2 (germline): SEHNR, FQNEAQ (reference sequence). The CDR3 DNA reads TGTGCCAGCAGCTCCAACGTTGGGGACAGCTCCTACGAGCAGTACTTC. It translates to CASSSNVGDSSYEQYF.

This sequence joins TRBV20-1 and TRBJ2-5; 12 bases agree with TRBD1. Germline CDR1 and CDR2: DFQATT and SNEGSKA (reference sequence). There are 17 residues in the CDR3. V lost 3 bases, J lost 2 bases, and 10 bases stayed unmatched. The chain's CDR3 is CSASFGTGGLGQETQYF. The DNA of the CDR3 is TGCAGTGCTAGTTTTGGGACAGGGGGCTTAGGGCAAGAGACCCAGTACTTC.

At least ten counts were recorded for this clone. The rearrangement joins TRBV4-2 to TRBJ1-4; D possibly corresponds to TRBD1 (6 bases). Germline V lookup: CDR1 LGHNA, CDR2 YNFKEQ. Trimming cost V 0 bases and J 7 bases, with 12 bases left between them. The CDR3 is made up of 15 amino acids. The CDR3 sequence is CASSQDPGAFEKLFF. In DNA form, the CDR3 reads TGTGCCAGCAGCCAAGATCCAGGGGCATTTGAAAAACTGTTTTTT.

The chain has TRBV2 and TRBJ1-4, with 8 bases lining up with TRBD1. Germline V gene lookup returns CDR1 SNHLY and CDR2 FYNNEI. The CDR3 covers 14 residues. After removal of 6 bases from V and 7 bases from J, the junction contained 7 bases not matched to a gene. The CDR3 region has the DNA TGTGCCAGCAGGATACAGGGGGTTGGTGAAAAACTGTTTTTT. Amino acid sequence: CASRIQGVGEKLFF.

The gene calls are TRBV9 and TRBJ2-3, with 12 bases identical to TRBD2. Germline lookup yields CDR1 SGDLS and CDR2 YYNGEE. The CDR3 extends over 20 amino acids. Trimming at V came to 2 bases and at J to 2 bases, leaving 15 bases not matched to a gene. The CDR3 protein is CASSVRDKGLAGEDTDTQYF. In nucleotides, the CDR3 is TGTGCCAGCAGCGTCCGGGATAAGGGACTAGCGGGCGAAGACACAGATACGCAGTATTTT.

The V gene is TRBV7-3, the J gene TRBJ2-2; D perhaps matches TRBD1 (6 bases). The V gene's germline CDR1 is SGHTA and CDR2 FQGTGA. Trimming cost V 7 bases and J 3 bases, with 9 bases left between them. The CDR3 runs 13 residues. This CDR3 reads CASTTGHTGELFF. The CDR3 DNA sequence: TGTGCCAGCACCACAGGGCACACCGGGGAGCTGTTTTTT.

The rearrangement joins TRBV7-2 to TRBJ1-2, with D possibly being TRBD1 (5 bases). Trimming removed 3 bases at V and 7 bases at J, with 18 bases between. The CDR3 extends over 15 amino acids. The germline V gene has CDR1 SGHTA and CDR2 FQGNSA. The CDR3 protein is CASSLGLHLTFGYTF. Written as DNA, the CDR3 is TGTGCCAGCAGCTTGGGACTCCACCTCACTTTTGGCTACACCTTC.

The genes are TRBV9 and TRBJ2-5; D is perhaps TRBD1 (6 bases). The CDR3 totals 14 residues. The V and J ends lost 3 bases and 4 bases respectively, with 13 bases between them. The germline V gene encodes CDR1 SGDLS and CDR2 YYNGEE. CDR3 sequence (DNA): TGTGCCAGCAGCGCCCATAGAGGGGGAGAGACCCAGTACTTC. This translates into CASSAHRGGETQYF.

This clone was detected only a few times. The chain joins TRBV21-1 to TRBJ2-3; the table gives TRBD2 as D, unverified against the DNA. TRBV21-1 is listed as a pseudogene. The length of the CDR3 is 14 residues. The CDR3 spells CASSQTPGADTQYF. CDR3 nucleotides: TGTGCCAGCAGCCAAACGCCCGGAGCAGATACGCAGTATTTT.

The rearrangement joins TRBV10-3 to TRBJ1-2; D remains ambiguous. The V gene's germline CDR1 is ENHRY and CDR2 SYGVKD. This CDR3 has 14 residues. Trimming took 6 bases from V and 6 from J, leaving 17 bases between them. CDR3 coding DNA: TGTGCCATCAGACCAAGACGGGTCCGTGATGGCTACACCTTC. It translates to CAIRPRRVRDGYTF.

The chain is built from TRBV29-1 and TRBJ2-5; 7 bases agree with TRBD1. The CDR3 length is 14 residues. With 0 bases clipped from V and 5 bases from J, the junction kept 6 bases outside the gene matches. Germline V gene data show CDR1 as SQVTM and CDR2 as ANQGSEA. DNA for the CDR3: TGCAGCGTTGAAGACAGGGGGTCGCGGGAGACCCAGTACTTC. This sequence encodes CSVEDRGSRETQYF.

This chain joins TRBV18 and TRBJ2-7; D is unclear. Trimming left V 3 bases short and J 5 bases short, with 5 bases between. The CDR3 has 11 amino acids. Germline V gene lookup returns CDR1 KGHSH and CDR2 LQKENI. In DNA form, the CDR3 reads TGTGCCAGCTCACCTTCAAACGAGCAGTACTTC. Translating gives CASSPSNEQYF.

The chain links TRBV7-9 to TRBJ2-2; D remains unclear. The V end lost 4 bases, the J end lost 2 bases, and 14 bases lay between the germline ends. This CDR3 region has 16 residues. Germline assignment: CDR1 SEHNR and CDR2 FQNEAQ (reference sequence). CDR3 protein: CASSWPRVVNTGELFF. In DNA form, the CDR3 reads TGTGCCAGCAGCTGGCCCCGGGTTGTTAACACCGGGGAGCTGTTTTTT.

This chain links TRBV10-3 with TRBJ1-6; TRBD1 matches 7 bases. The CDR3 has 13 amino acids. The germline V gene encodes CDR1 ENHRY and CDR2 SYGVKD. Losses at the gene ends were 6 bases for V and 8 bases for J; bases not matched to a gene: 4. CDR3 nucleotides: TGTGCCATCAGCGGGACAGAGCATTCACCCCTCCACTTT. It is translated as CAISGTEHSPLHF.

The V call is TRBV6-1, the J call TRBJ1-3, with D unclear. This CDR3 has 14 residues. The germline V gene has CDR1 MNHNS and CDR2 SASEGT. The V end was cut by 3 bases, the J end by 2 bases, with 8 bases between. CDR3 DNA: TGTGCCAGCAGTGAGCCGGGAGCTGGAAACACCATATATTTT. It is translated as CASSEPGAGNTIYF.

The chain combines TRBV6-5 with TRBJ2-5; a weak D match, TRBD2 (6 bases). The germline gives CDR1 MNHEY, CDR2 SVGAGI. With 11 bases removed from V and 5 bases from J, the gap between germline ends came to 18 bases. The CDR3 is made up of 13 amino acids. CDR3: CAGGISLRETQYF. The CDR3 DNA follows: TGTGCCGGAGGGATCAGCCTGAGGGAGACCCAGTACTTC.